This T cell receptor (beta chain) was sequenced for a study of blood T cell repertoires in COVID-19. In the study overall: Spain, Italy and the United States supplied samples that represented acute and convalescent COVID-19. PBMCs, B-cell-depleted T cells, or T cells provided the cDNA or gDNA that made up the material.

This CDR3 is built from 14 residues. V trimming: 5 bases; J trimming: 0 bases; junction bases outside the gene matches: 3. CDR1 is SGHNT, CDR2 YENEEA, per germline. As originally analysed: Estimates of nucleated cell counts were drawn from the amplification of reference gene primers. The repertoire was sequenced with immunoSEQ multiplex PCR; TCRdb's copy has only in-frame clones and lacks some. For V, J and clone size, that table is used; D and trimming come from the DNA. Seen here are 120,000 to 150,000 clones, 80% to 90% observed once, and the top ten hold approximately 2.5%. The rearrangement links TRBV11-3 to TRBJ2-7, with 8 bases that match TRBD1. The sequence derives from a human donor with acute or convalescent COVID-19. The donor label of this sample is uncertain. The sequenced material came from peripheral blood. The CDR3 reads CASSAGQASYEQYF. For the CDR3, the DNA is TGTGCCAGCAGCGCGGGACAGGCCTCCTACGAGCAGTACTTC.